One sample yielded the 22 T cell receptor beta chains listed below, sequenced in a study of shared T cell receptors in the human thymus. Using immunoSEQ multiplex PCR, the repertoire was profiled, and TCRdb retains in-frame clones only, with some absent. The table shows 600,000 or so clones, with about 89% occurring only once. The same sample was also used in a study of human thymus T cells.

The specimen was thymocytes. The receptors were gathered from a boy less than two years old with a congenital heart defect.

This clone was picked up one time. V gene TRBV7-6 combines with J gene TRBJ1-5, with D uncertain. The V gene's germline CDR1 is SGHVS and CDR2 FNYEAQ. The CDR3 is 14 residues long. Between the trimmed V and J ends, which lost 5 bases and 7 bases, there was a span of 15 bases. CDR3 sequence (DNA): TGTGCCAGCAGCCCGAAGAAATCTAGGCAGCCCCAGCATTTT. Its protein is CASSPKKSRQPQHF.

The V call is TRBV27, the J call TRBJ1-5; possibly TRBD1 for D (6 bases). Trimming cost V 5 bases and J 7 bases, with 18 bases left between them. The CDR3 sequence is 15 residues long. Per germline, CDR1 MNHEY and CDR2 SMNVEV (reference sequence). CDR3 residues: CASSPDTGKRQPQHF. DNA of the CDR3: TGTGCCAGCAGTCCCGACACAGGGAAGAGGCAGCCCCAGCATTTT.

This rearrangement joins TRBV5-1 to TRBJ2-7; 9 nucleotides agree with TRBD2. Germline CDR1 is SGHRS and CDR2 is YFSETQ. This CDR3 spans 17 amino acids. The J segment lost 4 bases and the V segment lost 0 bases, leaving 11 bases of the junction unmatched. DNA of the CDR3: TGCGCCAGCAGCTTGGTCCCTCAGCGGGAGGACCCTTACGAGCAGTACTTC. It codes for CASSLVPQREDPYEQYF.

The chain couples TRBV9 to TRBJ2-7; D is undetermined. With 7 bases removed from V and 0 bases from J, the gap between germline ends came to 14 bases. The germline V gene has CDR1 SGDLS and CDR2 YYNGEE. The CDR3 length is 14 residues. CDR3 in amino acids: CASAETFSSYEQYF. The DNA of the CDR3 is TGTGCCAGCGCGGAGACGTTTAGCTCCTACGAGCAGTACTTC.

This chain links TRBV28 with TRBJ1-3; D is possibly TRBD1 (5 bases). CDR1 is MDHEN and CDR2 is SYDVKM in the germline V gene. Trimming removed 5 bases from V and 3 bases from J, with 14 bases in between. This CDR3 has 15 residues. In nucleotides, the CDR3 is TGTGCCAGCAGTGCCCTAAGGGGAGGTGGAAACACCATATATTTT. Its translation: CASSALRGGGNTIYF.

This chain joins TRBV5-1 and TRBJ2-5; D possibly corresponds to TRBD1 (5 bases). Deletions cut 5 bases from V and 1 base from J, with 12 bases between. This CDR3 has 14 residues. Germline V gene lookup returns CDR1 SGHRS and CDR2 YFSETQ. This chain's CDR3 is CASSVTGFQETQYF. DNA for the CDR3: TGCGCCAGCAGTGTAACAGGATTCCAAGAGACCCAGTACTTC.

The V call is TRBV25-1, the J call TRBJ1-1; TRBD1 might be the D (6 bases). V was cut by 4 bases and J by 4 bases, with 22 bases left in between. CDR1 is MGHDK and CDR2 is SYGVNS in the germline V gene. The CDR3 extends over 17 amino acids. The DNA for the CDR3 is TGTGCCAGCAGTGTAAAAAGAGCGGGGGCATTCGGCACTGAAGCTTTCTTT. Its protein product is CASSVKRAGAFGTEAFF.

This rearrangement joins TRBV27 to TRBJ2-5, with TRBD2 identical over 7 bases. The germline CDR1 and CDR2 sequences are MNHEY and SMNVEV (reference sequence). The V and J ends lost 4 bases and 1 base, in that order; junction bases with no gene match: 3. The CDR3 is 14 amino acids. The DNA for the CDR3 is TGTGCCAGCAGTTCTTCTAGCGGCCAAGAGACCCAGTACTTC. As protein: CASSSSSGQETQYF.

This clone is a singleton in its sample. The chain is built from TRBV9 and TRBJ2-7; 8 bases align to TRBD1. This CDR3 is 16 amino acids long. The trim removed 0 bases at V and 6 bases at J, leaving 11 bases unmatched. Germline CDR1 reads SGDLS; CDR2 reads YYNGEE. The CDR3 DNA is TGTGCCAGCAGCGTAGAAGGGACAGGTGCCTGGGGCGAGCAGTACTTC. This translates into CASSVEGTGAWGEQYF.

The chain combines TRBV14 with TRBJ2-1, with 12 bases lining up with TRBD2. The trim removed 4 bases at V and 0 bases at J, leaving 13 bases unmatched. This CDR3 spans 20 amino acids. Germline CDR1 SGHDN, CDR2 FVKESK. In DNA, the CDR3 is TGTGCCAGCAGCCCCCAACTAGCGGGGGGCCGCCGCGCCTCCTACAATGAGCAGTTCTTC. It yields the protein CASSPQLAGGRRASYNEQFF. The full variable domain, rest sourced from reference TRBV14 and TRBJ2-1, is EAGVTQFPSHSVIEKGQTVTLRCDPISGHDNLYWYRRVMGKEIKFLLHFVKESKQDESGMPNNRFLAERTGGTYSTLKVQPAELEDSGVYFCASSPQLAGGRRASYNEQFFGPGTRLTVL.

The rearrangement joins TRBV4-3 to TRBJ2-7; tentative D call: TRBD1 (6 bases). Trimming cost V 4 bases and J 4 bases, with 26 bases left between them. This CDR3 comprises 18 residues. Germline CDR1 LGHNA, CDR2 YSLEER. The DNA for the CDR3 is TGCGCCAGCAGCCCGAGAGCCAAACGACAGGTGCTCGGGTACGAGCAGTACTTC. Protein product: CASSPRAKRQVLGYEQYF.

V and J are TRBV27 and TRBJ1-1, with 11 bases that match TRBD1. From germline, CDR1 is MNHEY and CDR2 SMNVEV (reference sequence). This CDR3 spans 15 amino acids. V shed 8 bases and J 3 bases; nucleotides not matched to a gene: 8. In DNA form, the CDR3 reads TGTGCCAGCGGGAGGGACAGGGGGGCGGACACTGAAGCTTTCTTT. Translated: CASGRDRGADTEAFF.

J is TRBJ1-2 and V is TRBV23-1; D is perhaps TRBD1 (5 bases). TRBV23-1 is marked as an open reading frame, function uncertain. There are 13 residues in the CDR3. The V end lost 2 bases, the J end lost 8 bases, and 12 bases lay between the germline ends. CDR3 residues: CASSQGTSSGYTF. The CDR3 coding sequence is TGCGCCAGCAGTCAAGGGACTAGTTCGGGCTACACCTTC.

The chain has TRBV4-3 and TRBJ2-7; 14 bases agree with TRBD2. The germline CDR1 and CDR2 sequences are LGHNA and YSLEER. V shed 4 bases and J 3 bases; nucleotides not matched to a gene: 2. The CDR3 runs to 15 residues. In DNA form, the CDR3 reads TGCGCCAGCAGCCTGGGGACTAGCGGGAGCTACGAGCAGTACTTC. It specifies CASSLGTSGSYEQYF.

CDR3 bases: TGTGCCAGCAGCTTGGACAGGGATACGCGGGGGGGCCTCTATGGCTACACCTTC. Translating gives CASSLDRDTRGGLYGYTF. This sequence joins TRBV7-2 and TRBJ1-2; TRBD1 agrees at 8 bases. J lost 4 bases, V lost 3 bases, and 16 bases had no gene match. Germline-derived CDR1 and CDR2 are SGHTA and FQGNSA. The CDR3 has 18 amino acids. Based on the CDR3 plus reference TRBV7-2 and TRBJ1-2, the full variable domain is GAGVSQSPSNKVTEKGKDVELRCDPISGHTALYWYRQSLGQGLEFLIYFQGNSAPDKSGLPSDRFSAERTGGSVSTLTIQRTQQEDSAVYLCASSLDRDTRGGLYGYTFGSGTRLTVV.

The CDR3 reads CASSLALNQIGDTQYF. CDR3 coding DNA: TGTGCCAGCTCGTTAGCCCTAAACCAGATCGGGGATACGCAGTATTTT. This chain links TRBV18 with TRBJ2-3; D remains ambiguous. This CDR3 region has 16 residues. The germline V and J ends were trimmed by 6 bases and 6 bases, with 22 bases remaining between them. Germline V gene data show CDR1 as KGHSH and CDR2 as LQKENI.

The chain joins TRBV11-2 to TRBJ1-1; D is perhaps TRBD1 (6 bases). CDR1 and CDR2 (germline): SGHAT, FQNNGV. The CDR3 consists of 15 residues. V was cut by 5 bases and J by 1 base, with 14 bases left in between. The chain's CDR3 is CASSPLRQANTEAFF. The CDR3 DNA follows: TGTGCCAGCAGCCCCCTTAGACAGGCGAACACTGAAGCTTTCTTT.

This rearrangement joins TRBV9 to TRBJ2-1; D possibly corresponds to TRBD2 (6 bases). CDR1 is SGDLS, CDR2 YYNGEE, per germline. V lost 0 bases, J lost 5 bases, and 9 bases lay in between. The CDR3 covers 14 residues. CDR3 DNA: TGTGCCAGCAGCGTAGGGCGGGAAGACAATGAGCAGTTCTTC. Its translation is CASSVGREDNEQFF. The full variable domain, rest sourced from reference TRBV9 and TRBJ2-1, is DSGVTQTPKHLITATGQRVTLRCSPRSGDLSVYWYQQSLDQGLQFLIQYYNGEERAKGNILERFSAQQFPDLHSELNLSSLELGDSALYFCASSVGREDNEQFFGPGTRLTVL.

The chain is built from TRBV12-1 and TRBJ2-7; no DNA check was done on the table's D call, TRBD2. TRBV12-1 is labeled a pseudogene. The CDR3 extends over 15 amino acids. In DNA form, the CDR3 reads TGTGCCAGCAGCTTATTGGGAGTTCCGGACTACGAGCAGTACTTC. This sequence encodes CASSLLGVPDYEQYF.

CDR3 bases: TGTGCCAGCAGTAGACAGGGGGGATCCTACGAGCAGTACTTC. Translating it yields CASSRQGGSYEQYF. This chain links TRBV6-5 with TRBJ2-7; the match to TRBD1 covers 9 bases. The V segment lost 5 bases and the J segment 1 base; nucleotides outside the gene matches: 3. Germline CDR1 is MNHEY and CDR2 is SVGAGI. This CDR3 is 14 amino acids long.

The chain recombines TRBV25-1 with TRBJ2-5, with 8 nucleotides matching TRBD1. CDR1 is MGHDK, CDR2 SYGVNS, per germline. This CDR3 is built from 14 residues. V was clipped by 6 bases and J by 4 bases; unmatched bases: 7. The CDR3 nucleotides are TGTGCCAGCAGCCGGACAGGGCAGGGAGAGACCCAGTACTTC. Amino acid sequence: CASSRTGQGETQYF.

The chain is built from TRBV7-6 and TRBJ1-6, with D perhaps TRBD1 (6 bases). In germline, CDR1 is SGHVS, CDR2 FNYEAQ. V was shortened by 5 bases and J by 8 bases, with 22 bases between the two germline ends. The CDR3 consists of 17 residues. CDR3 DNA sequence: TGTGCCAGCAGCCCTTTGAAGCAGGGGAAGTCTGATTCACCCCTCCACTTT. Protein product: CASSPLKQGKSDSPLHF.